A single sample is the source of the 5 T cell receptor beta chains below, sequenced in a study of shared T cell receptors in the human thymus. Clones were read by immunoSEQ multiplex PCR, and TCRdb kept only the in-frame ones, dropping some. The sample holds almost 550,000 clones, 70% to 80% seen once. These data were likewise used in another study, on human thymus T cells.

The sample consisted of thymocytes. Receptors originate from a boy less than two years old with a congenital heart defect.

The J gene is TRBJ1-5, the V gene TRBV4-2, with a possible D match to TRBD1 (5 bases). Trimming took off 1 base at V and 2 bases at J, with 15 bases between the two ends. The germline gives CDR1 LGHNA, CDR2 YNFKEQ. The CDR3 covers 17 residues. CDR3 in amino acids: CASSQAGGGSGNQPQHF. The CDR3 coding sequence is TGTGCCAGCAGCCAAGCGGGGGGGGGATCGGGCAATCAGCCCCAGCATTTT.

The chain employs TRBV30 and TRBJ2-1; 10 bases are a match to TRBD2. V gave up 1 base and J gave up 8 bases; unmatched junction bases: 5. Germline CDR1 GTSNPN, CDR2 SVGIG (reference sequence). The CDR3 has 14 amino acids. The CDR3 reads CAWSGLAGLDEQFF. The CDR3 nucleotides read TGTGCCTGGAGTGGACTAGCGGGCCTGGATGAGCAGTTCTTC.

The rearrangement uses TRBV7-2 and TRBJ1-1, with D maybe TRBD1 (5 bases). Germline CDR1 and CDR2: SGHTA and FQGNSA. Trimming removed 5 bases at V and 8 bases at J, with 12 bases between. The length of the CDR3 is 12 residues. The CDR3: CASSINRSEAFF. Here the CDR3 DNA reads TGTGCCAGCAGCATAAACAGGTCGGAAGCTTTCTTT.

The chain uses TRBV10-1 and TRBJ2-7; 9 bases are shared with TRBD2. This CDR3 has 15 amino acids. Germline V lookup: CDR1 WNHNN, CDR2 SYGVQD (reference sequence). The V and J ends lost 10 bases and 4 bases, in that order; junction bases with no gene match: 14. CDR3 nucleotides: TGCGCCACCAGGAACGCTAGCGGGACCGTGTACGAGCAGTACTTC. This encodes CATRNASGTVYEQYF.

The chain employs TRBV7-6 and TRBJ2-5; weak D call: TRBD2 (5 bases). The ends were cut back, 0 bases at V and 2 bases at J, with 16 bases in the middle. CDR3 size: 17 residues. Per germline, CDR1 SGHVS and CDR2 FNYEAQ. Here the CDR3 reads CASSLAPPRGEQETQYF. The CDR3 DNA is TGTGCCAGCAGCTTAGCGCCGCCTCGGGGTGAGCAAGAGACCCAGTACTTC.